Below, one TCR beta chain is given with its context. Its cognate antigen has yet to be identified. Base qualities are not provided; no much larger clone lies one nucleotide away. The Qiagen DNeasy kit was used to extract genomic DNA both from unsorted PBMCs and from the negatively selected CD4+ and CD8+ fractions. Amplification of TCR beta CDR3 regions was done by immunoSEQ multiplex PCR with primers that anneal to V and J segments. A synthetic immune receptor repertoire was used to minimize amplification bias, and any residual bias was removed computationally once sequencing was done. From the authors' description of their analysis: Custom Python scripts were used to quantify repertoire diversity as the Shannon entropy index. Unsorted, CD4+ and CD8+ repertoires were analyzed separately, except for combined analyses in which CD4+ and CD8+ sequences were merged in silico. A clone was considered expanded if an increase in frequency of at least 2-fold after treatment relative to C1D1 was found, and a pseudocount of 0.5 was applied to clones undetected at baseline. Clones with 0 or 1 copy at C1D1 were defined as singleton clones, while clones with 2 or more copies were defined as non-singleton clones. Clones expanded in unsorted samples were labelled as CD4+, CD8+ or unknown by matching protein sequences in sorted samples from the same patient. Diversity changes from C1D1 to C4D1 were tested in paired samples using Wilcoxon tests. What TCRdb holds here is the immuneACCESS table cut down to in-frame rearrangements. Part of the clones is not present; checked against another copy, under half of the missing clones reflect an unresolved V gene, and the others are unexplained. V and J calls and clone size come straight from that table; D and trimming were deduced from the DNA. The sample table lists tens of thousands of clones, about 80% of them with a count of one. The ten largest clones take up 22% of the sample.

The germline V gene encodes CDR1 SNHLY and CDR2 FYNNEI. The CDR3 sequence holds 15 residues, the cysteine and phenylalanine included. The only DNA kept is the CDR3, 45 bases in frame from the first base. V lost 7 bases and J lost 8 bases, and the count of bases not matched to a germline gene is 8. The data belong to a study of PD-1 blockade in classical Hodgkin lymphoma (dated by TCRdb to about 2020). About the study as a whole: Nivolumab dosing was 3 mg/kg intravenously every 2 weeks, continuing until either disease progression or unacceptable toxicity. The study used TCR beta sequencing and CyTOF to define a peripheral blood immune signature of response to PD-1 blockade in classical Hodgkin lymphoma. Overall study results and their limits: Lower diversity was observed in patients in whom nivolumab was started less than 1 year after ASCT, and these patients were excluded from later analyses so that confounding by immune reconstitution would be avoided. The study was limited to a single clinical trial cohort, and causes of repertoire differences, possibly disease activity or prior therapy, remained undefined. CD4+ but not CD8+ TCR diversity rose significantly by C4D1 (p=0.0027 vs p=0.16), most apparent in complete responders (p=0.02). Trial patients with a complete response had baseline diversity similar to that of newly diagnosed patients, while partial responders and progressors had significantly lower diversity. Baseline TCR diversity was reported as lower in newly diagnosed patients than in healthy donors, and lower still in relapsed/refractory patients.

The time point label corresponds to: cycle 4 day 1 (C4D1), after more than 5 weeks of nivolumab. Every trial patient had relapsed after autologous stem cell transplantation, and cohorts A, B and C differed in prior brentuximab vedotin exposure. A total of over 50 patients with relapsed/refractory classical Hodgkin lymphoma made up the trial cohort, and each patient's best overall response was complete response, partial response or progressive disease. Single-agent nivolumab was administered to trial patients in the multi-cohort phase II CheckMate 205 trial. Best overall response was determined by an independent review committee according to the 2007 International Working Group response criteria. Trial PBMCs were obtained immediately prior to nivolumab initiation (C1D1) and on therapy at cycle 2 day 1 and cycle 4 day 1. Peripheral blood was collected in 8 mL Vacutainer Cell Preparation Tubes, from which PBMCs were isolated by centrifugation and then cryopreserved.

The source was peripheral blood mononuclear cells (PBMCs), collected before the fourth cycle of nivolumab. This clonotype was obtained from a human donor with classical Hodgkin lymphoma. The chain is encoded by TRBV2 joined to TRBJ2-1, and 13 junctional nucleotides match TRBD2. The sequenced DNA is TGTGCCAGCATTCAGACTAGCGGGGGGTCGGATGAGCAGTTCTTC. Protein translation: CASIQTSGGSDEQFF.